The clone carrying this T cell receptor (beta chain) has only one observation. Sequenced by immunoSEQ multiplex PCR; TCRdb stores in-frame clones only, minus some. The sample holds about 62,000 clones, 85% seen once. The data stem from a study of OX40 agonist ivuxolimab in advanced cancers. V lost 4 bases, J lost 5 bases, and 9 bases lay in between. The V gene's germline CDR1 is SEHNR and CDR2 FQNEAQ (reference sequence). The CDR3 is made up of 13 amino acids. The V call is TRBV7-9, the J call TRBJ2-1; D remains unclear. The sequence was obtained from an adult with an advanced solid tumor such as melanoma, head and neck, liver or kidney cancer. Source: CD4+ or CD8+ T cells sorted from blood, taken in a trial of the OX40 agonist ivuxolimab. The CDR3 loop is CASSSLANNEQFF. CDR3 nucleotide sequence: TGTGCCAGCAGCTCCCTGGCGAACAATGAGCAGTTCTTC.